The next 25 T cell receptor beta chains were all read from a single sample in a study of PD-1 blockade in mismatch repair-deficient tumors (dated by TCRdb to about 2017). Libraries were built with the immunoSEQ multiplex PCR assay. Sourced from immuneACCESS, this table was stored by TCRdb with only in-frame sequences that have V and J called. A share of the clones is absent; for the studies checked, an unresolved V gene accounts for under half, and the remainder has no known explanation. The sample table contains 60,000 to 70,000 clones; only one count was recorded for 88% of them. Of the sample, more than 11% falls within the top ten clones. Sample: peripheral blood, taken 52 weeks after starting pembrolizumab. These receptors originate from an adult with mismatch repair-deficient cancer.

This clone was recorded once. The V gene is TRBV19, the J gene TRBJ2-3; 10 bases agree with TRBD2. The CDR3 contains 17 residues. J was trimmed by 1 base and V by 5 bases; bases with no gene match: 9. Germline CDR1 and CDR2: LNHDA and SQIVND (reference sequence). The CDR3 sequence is CASSDTPGTSGTDTQYF. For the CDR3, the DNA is TGTGCCAGTAGTGACACCCCCGGGACTAGCGGCACAGATACGCAGTATTTT.

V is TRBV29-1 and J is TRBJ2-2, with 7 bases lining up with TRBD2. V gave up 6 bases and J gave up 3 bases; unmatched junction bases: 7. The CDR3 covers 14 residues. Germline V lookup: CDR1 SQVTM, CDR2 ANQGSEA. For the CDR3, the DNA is TGCAGCGTCGGGGGACTAACCCACACCGGGGAGCTGTTTTTT. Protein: CSVGGLTHTGELFF.

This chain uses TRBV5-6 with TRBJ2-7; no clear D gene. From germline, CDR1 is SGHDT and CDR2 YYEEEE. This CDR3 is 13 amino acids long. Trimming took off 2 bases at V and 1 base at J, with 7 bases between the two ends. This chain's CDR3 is CASSFWASYEQYF. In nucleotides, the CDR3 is TGTGCCAGCAGCTTTTGGGCTTCCTACGAGCAGTACTTC.

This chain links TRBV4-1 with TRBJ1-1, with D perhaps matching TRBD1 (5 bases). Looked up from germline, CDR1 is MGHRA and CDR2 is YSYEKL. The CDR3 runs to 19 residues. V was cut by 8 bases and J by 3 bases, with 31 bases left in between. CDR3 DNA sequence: TGCGCCAGCCAAGCCAATAGGGGCAGGTTACCATCTTGGGACACTGAAGCTTTCTTT. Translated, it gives CASQANRGRLPSWDTEAFF.

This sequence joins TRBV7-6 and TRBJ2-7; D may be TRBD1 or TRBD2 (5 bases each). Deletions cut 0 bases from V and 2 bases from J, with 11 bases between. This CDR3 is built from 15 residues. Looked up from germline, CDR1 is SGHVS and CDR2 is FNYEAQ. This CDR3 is CASSLAGTPTYEQYF. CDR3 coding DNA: TGTGCCAGCAGCTTAGCTGGGACCCCCACCTACGAGCAGTACTTC. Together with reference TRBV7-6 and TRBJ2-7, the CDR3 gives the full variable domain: GAGVSQSPRYKVTKRGQDVALRCDPISGHVSLYWYRQALGQGPEFLTYFNYEAQQDKSGLPNDRFSAERPEGSISTLTIQRTEQRDSAMYRCASSLAGTPTYEQYFGPGTRLTVT.

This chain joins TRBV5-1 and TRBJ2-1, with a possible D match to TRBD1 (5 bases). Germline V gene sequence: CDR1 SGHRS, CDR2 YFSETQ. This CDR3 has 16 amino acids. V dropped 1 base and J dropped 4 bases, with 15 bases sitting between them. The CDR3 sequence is CASSLIPGPGYNEQFF. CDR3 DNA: TGCGCCAGCAGCTTGATTCCAGGGCCTGGATACAATGAGCAGTTCTTC.

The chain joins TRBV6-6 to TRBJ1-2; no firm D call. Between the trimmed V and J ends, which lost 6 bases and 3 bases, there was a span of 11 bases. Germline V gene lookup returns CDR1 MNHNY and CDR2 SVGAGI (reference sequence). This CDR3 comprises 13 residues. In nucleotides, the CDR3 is TGTGCCAGCAGGCGCTCCGGGTACTATGGCTACACCTTC. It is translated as CASRRSGYYGYTF.

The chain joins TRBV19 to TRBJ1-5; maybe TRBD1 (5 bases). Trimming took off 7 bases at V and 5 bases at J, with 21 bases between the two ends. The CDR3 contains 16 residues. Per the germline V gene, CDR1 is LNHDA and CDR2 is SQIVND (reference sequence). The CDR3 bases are TGTGCCAGTACCCCAATGGGGGGATTAATGGATCAGCCCCAGCATTTT. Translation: CASTPMGGLMDQPQHF.

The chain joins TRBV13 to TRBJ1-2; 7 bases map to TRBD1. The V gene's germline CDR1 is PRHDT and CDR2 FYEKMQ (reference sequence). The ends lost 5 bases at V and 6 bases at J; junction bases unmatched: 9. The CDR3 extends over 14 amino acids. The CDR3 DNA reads TGTGCCAGCAGCCGACAGGGTGTGGGAAATGGCTACACCTTC. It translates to CASSRQGVGNGYTF.

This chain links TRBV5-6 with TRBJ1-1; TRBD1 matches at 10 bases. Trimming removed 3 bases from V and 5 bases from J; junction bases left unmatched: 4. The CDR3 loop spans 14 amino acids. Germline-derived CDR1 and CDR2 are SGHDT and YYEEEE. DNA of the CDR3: TGTGCCAGCAGCTGGACAGGGGGAGGTACTGAAGCTTTCTTT. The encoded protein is CASSWTGGGTEAFF.

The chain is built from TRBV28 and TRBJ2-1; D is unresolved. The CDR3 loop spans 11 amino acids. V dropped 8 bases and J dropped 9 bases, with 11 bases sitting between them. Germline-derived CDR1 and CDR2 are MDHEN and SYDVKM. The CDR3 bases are TGTGCCAGCGGTAGGGCGTTTGAGCAGTTCTTC. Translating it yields CASGRAFEQFF. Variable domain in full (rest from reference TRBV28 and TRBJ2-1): DVKVTQSSRYLVKRTGEKVFLECVQDMDHENMFWYRQDPGLGLRLIYFSYDVKMKEKGDIPEGYSVSREKKERFSLILESASTNQTSMYLCASGRAFEQFFGPGTRLTVL.

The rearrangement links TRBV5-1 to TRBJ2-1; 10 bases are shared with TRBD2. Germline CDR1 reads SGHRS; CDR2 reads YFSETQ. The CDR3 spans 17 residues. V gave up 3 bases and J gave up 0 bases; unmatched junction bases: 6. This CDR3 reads CASSSLAGQTSYNEQFF. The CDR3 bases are TGCGCCAGCAGCTCACTAGCGGGACAGACCTCCTACAATGAGCAGTTCTTC.

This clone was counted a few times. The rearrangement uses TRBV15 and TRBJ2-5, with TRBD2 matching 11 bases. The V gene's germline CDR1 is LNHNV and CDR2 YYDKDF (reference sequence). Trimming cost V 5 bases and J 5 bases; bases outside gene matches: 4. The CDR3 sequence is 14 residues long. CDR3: CATSVAGGLETQYF. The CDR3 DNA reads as TGTGCCACCAGCGTAGCGGGAGGGCTGGAGACCCAGTACTTC.

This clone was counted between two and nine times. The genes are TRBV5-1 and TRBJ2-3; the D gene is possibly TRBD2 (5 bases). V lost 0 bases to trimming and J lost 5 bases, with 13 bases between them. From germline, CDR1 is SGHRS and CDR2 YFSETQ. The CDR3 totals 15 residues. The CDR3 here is CASSLVGSGLDTQYF. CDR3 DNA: TGCGCCAGCAGCTTGGTGGGATCGGGGTTAGATACGCAGTATTTT.

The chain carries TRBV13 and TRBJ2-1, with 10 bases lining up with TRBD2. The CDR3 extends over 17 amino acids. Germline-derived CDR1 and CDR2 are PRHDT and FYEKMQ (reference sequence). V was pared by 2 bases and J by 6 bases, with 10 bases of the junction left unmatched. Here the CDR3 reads CASSLRGSGRGLNEQFF. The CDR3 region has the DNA TGTGCCAGCAGCTTAAGAGGAAGCGGGAGGGGTCTCAATGAGCAGTTCTTC.

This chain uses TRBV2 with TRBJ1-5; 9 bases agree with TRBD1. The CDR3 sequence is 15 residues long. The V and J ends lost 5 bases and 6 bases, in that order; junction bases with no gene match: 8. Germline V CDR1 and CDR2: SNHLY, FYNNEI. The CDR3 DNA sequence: TGTGCCAGCAGTCGGGACAGGGCTGACGTTCAGCCCCAGCATTTT. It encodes CASSRDRADVQPQHF.

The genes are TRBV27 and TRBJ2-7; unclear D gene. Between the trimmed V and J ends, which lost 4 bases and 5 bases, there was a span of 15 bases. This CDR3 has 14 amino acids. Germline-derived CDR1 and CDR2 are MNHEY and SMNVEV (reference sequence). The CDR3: CASSSGSFLHEQYF. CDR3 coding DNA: TGTGCCAGCAGTTCCGGCAGTTTTCTACACGAGCAGTACTTC.

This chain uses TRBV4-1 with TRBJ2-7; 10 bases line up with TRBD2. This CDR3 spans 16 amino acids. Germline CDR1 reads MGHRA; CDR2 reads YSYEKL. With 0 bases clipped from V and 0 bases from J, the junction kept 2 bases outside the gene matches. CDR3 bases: TGCGCCAGCAGCCAAGAAATAGCGGGAGGCTCCTACGAGCAGTACTTC. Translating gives CASSQEIAGGSYEQYF.

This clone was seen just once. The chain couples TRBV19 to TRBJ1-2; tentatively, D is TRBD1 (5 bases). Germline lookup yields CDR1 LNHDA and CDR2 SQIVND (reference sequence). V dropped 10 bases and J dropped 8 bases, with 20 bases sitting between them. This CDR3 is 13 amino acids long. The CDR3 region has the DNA TGTGCCACCAGCCCATGGGGGGTAGAGGGCTACACCTTC. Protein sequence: CATSPWGVEGYTF.

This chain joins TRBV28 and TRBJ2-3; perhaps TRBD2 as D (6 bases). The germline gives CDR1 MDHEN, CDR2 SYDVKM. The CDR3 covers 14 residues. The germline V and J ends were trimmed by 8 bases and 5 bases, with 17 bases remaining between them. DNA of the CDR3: TGTGCCAGCGGACCGGGACTCGCTAGAGATACGCAGTATTTT. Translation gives CASGPGLARDTQYF.

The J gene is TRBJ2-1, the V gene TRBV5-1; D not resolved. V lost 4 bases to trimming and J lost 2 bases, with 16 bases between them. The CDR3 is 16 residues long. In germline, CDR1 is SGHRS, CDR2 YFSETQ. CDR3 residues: CASSLDPRSAYNEQFF. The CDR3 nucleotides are TGCGCCAGCAGCCTGGACCCGCGTTCGGCCTACAATGAGCAGTTCTTC.

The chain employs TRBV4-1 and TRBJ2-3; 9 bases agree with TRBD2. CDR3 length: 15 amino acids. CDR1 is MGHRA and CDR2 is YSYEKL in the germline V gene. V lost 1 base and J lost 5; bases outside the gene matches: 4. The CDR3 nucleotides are TGCGCCAGCAGCCAAGGAGTTAGCGGGAGAGATACGCAGTATTTT. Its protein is CASSQGVSGRDTQYF.

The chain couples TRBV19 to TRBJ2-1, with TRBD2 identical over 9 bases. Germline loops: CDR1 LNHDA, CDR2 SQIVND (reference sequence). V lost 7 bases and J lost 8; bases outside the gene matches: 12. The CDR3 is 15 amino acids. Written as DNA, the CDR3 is TGTGCCAGTACCCTAAGGGCTAGCGGGGTCTATGAGCAGTTCTTC. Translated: CASTLRASGVYEQFF.

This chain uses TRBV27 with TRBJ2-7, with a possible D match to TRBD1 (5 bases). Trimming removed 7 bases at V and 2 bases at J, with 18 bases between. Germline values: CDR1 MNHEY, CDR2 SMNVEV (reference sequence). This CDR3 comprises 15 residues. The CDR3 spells CASKPVQGPAYEQYF. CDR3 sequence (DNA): TGTGCCAGCAAACCCGTCCAGGGTCCGGCCTACGAGCAGTACTTC.

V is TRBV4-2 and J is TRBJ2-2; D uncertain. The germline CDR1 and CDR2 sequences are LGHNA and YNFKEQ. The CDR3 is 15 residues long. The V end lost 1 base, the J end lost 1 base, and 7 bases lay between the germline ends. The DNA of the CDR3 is TGTGCCAGCAGCCAAGGGATAGGGAACACCGGGGAGCTGTTTTTT. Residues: CASSQGIGNTGELFF.